This is a list of T cell receptor beta chains from one sample in a study of blood T cell repertoires in COVID-19. The repertoire was sequenced with immunoSEQ multiplex PCR; TCRdb's copy has only in-frame clones and lacks some. The sample has just over 85,000 clones, 89% seen once. The sample was peripheral blood. The receptor set was obtained from a man between 50 and 59 years old with acute or convalescent COVID-19. CDR3s leave out the opening cysteine and the closing phenylalanine or tryptophan. A D gene is named only where the DNA matches it firmly.

v_gene: TRBV1
d_gene: -
len: 14
CDR3aa: TSSPDRGVIGNTIY

v_gene: TRBV7-2
d_gene: -
len: 12
CDR3aa: ASSPAGADYGYT

v_gene: TRBV5-1
d_gene: -
len: 16
CDR3aa: ASSLAGRSGSGANVLT

v_gene: TRBV7-5
d_gene: -
len: 12
CDR3aa: VRQTGVGSGGYT

v_gene: TRBV19
d_gene: -
len: 12
CDR3aa: ASSIDSNTGELF

v_gene: TRBV28
d_gene: TRBD1
len: 13
CDR3aa: ASSSTGTGYSLLH

v_gene: TRBV2
d_gene: TRBD1
len: 17
CDR3aa: ASSVDRGQRGSGNQPQH

v_gene: TRBV19
d_gene: TRBD1
len: 13
CDR3aa: ASSIPQGGNYGYT

v_gene: TRBV24-1
d_gene: -
len: 11
CDR3aa: ATRFGANTEAF

v_gene: TRBV4-1
d_gene: -
len: 12
CDR3aa: ASSQGDFDYGYT

v_gene: TRBV6-7
d_gene: -
len: 11
CDR3aa: ASSYRTSSEQY

v_gene: TRBV19
d_gene: TRBD1
len: 15
CDR3aa: ASSAGTGAFKNTEAF

v_gene: TRBV10-3
d_gene: -
len: 10
CDR3aa: AIGGTYNEQF

v_gene: TRBV6-5
d_gene: TRBD1
len: 14
CDR3aa: ASSYYSGQKNTEAF

v_gene: TRBV30
d_gene: TRBD1
len: 13
CDR3aa: AWRRDSTPAYEQY

v_gene: TRBV19
d_gene: TRBD1
len: 13
CDR3aa: ASSTRDRGNSPLH

v_gene: TRBV7-2
d_gene: -
len: 11
CDR3aa: ASSLGGQVWNT

v_gene: TRBV15
d_gene: TRBD1
len: 13
CDR3aa: ATSTGTGGDNEQF

v_gene: TRBV2
d_gene: -
len: 11
CDR3aa: ASSVTVAGGYT

v_gene: TRBV13
d_gene: -
len: 11
CDR3aa: ASSTRTEETQY

v_gene: TRBV19
d_gene: -
len: 10
CDR3aa: ASSPTGNTIY

v_gene: TRBV3-1/TRBV3-2
d_gene: TRBD1
len: 12
CDR3aa: ASSQDDRGYGYT

v_gene: TRBV4-2
d_gene: TRBD1
len: 14
CDR3aa: ASSQDLRDRETGYT

v_gene: TRBV23-1
d_gene: -
len: 14
CDR3aa: ASSPLTRLLGNEQF

v_gene: TRBV30
d_gene: -
len: 12
CDR3aa: AWGAAGNNSPLH

v_gene: TRBV28
d_gene: TRBD1
len: 11
CDR3aa: ATLAGQNYGYT

v_gene: TRBV27
d_gene: TRBD1
len: 21
CDR3aa: ASSLFPNTPTGGAVVFCEKLF

v_gene: TRBV2
d_gene: -
len: 12
CDR3aa: ASDGTQYTGELF

v_gene: TRBV7-9
d_gene: TRBD1
len: 13
CDR3aa: ASSAPGQVIYGYT

v_gene: TRBV27
d_gene: -
len: 7
CDR3aa: ASREEQY

v_gene: TRBV7-9
d_gene: -
len: 14
CDR3aa: ASSPPGDVGNQPQH

v_gene: TRBV11-2
d_gene: TRBD1
len: 13
CDR3aa: ASSPGDSRLGPQH

v_gene: TRBV3-1/TRBV3-2
d_gene: -
len: 13
CDR3aa: ASSQGSAAGAEAF

v_gene: TRBV2
d_gene: TRBD2
len: 10
CDR3aa: ASREGSYEQY

v_gene: TRBV18
d_gene: -
len: 16
CDR3aa: ASSPPAGARWYTGELF

v_gene: TRBV12-3/TRBV12-4
d_gene: -
len: 10
CDR3aa: ASSFSGYGYT